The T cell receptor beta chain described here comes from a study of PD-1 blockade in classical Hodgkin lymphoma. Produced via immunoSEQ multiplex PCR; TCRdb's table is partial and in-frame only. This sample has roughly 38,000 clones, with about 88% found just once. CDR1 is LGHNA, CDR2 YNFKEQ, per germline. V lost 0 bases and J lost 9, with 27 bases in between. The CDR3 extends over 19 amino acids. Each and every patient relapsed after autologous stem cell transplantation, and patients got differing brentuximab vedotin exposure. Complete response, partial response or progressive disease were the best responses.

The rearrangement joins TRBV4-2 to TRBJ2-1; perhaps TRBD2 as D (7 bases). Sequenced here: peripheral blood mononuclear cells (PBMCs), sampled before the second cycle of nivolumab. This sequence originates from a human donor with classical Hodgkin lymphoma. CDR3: CASSQDLEMGGGAMGEQFF. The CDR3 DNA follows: TGTGCCAGCAGCCAAGACCTAGAGATGGGTGGGGGGGCAATGGGTGAGCAGTTCTTC.